The sequence of this T cell receptor beta chain was determined in a study of blood T cells in healthy people across ages. Together with a sample-barcoded 5' primer, a J-beta primer mix was included in a second PCR lasting about 7 to 12 cycles. TCRdb independently ran MiXCR on the 5' RACE reads; one entry per CDR3 protein. Here the sample spans about 800,000 distinct CDR3 sequences, 25% being singletons. The donors, aged about 6 to 90, were healthy Caucasians from Russia. This CDR3 spans 15 amino acids. Germline values: CDR1 SGHRS, CDR2 YFSETQ. Between the trimmed V and J ends, which lost 5 bases and 0 bases, there was a span of 14 bases. The same sample was also studied in work on T cells of mothers and their children.

Sample: blood. The sequence derives from a boy aged 5-17 years in good health. The chain uses TRBV5-1 and TRBJ1-1; D not resolved. The CDR3 DNA reads TGCGCCAGCAGTCAGACTATAGACCTGAACACTGAAGCTTTCTTT. Residues: CASSQTIDLNTEAFF.